Sequencing of this T cell receptor beta chain was carried out in a study of cytomegalovirus exposure and HLA in healthy donors. The CDR3 runs 20 residues. V lost 0 bases and J lost 2, with 25 bases in between. The germline gives CDR1 LGHNA, CDR2 YNFKEQ. This clone has just one count. Primers for the PCR totalled 60 Vbeta and 13 Jbeta. The table came from immunoSEQ multiplex PCR; TCRdb's copy has only in-frame clones and leaves some out. Among around 130,000 clones listed, roughly 84% were seen once. The clonotype was recovered from a young woman in good health and CMV-seropositive. The chain recombines TRBV4-2 with TRBJ1-2; no clear D gene. Material for sequencing was PBMCs. The chain's CDR3 is CASSQDNPPSSTQYNYGYTF. The CDR3 DNA reads TGTGCCAGCAGCCAAGATAATCCCCCTTCGTCTACACAGTACAACTATGGCTACACCTTC.